The 24 T cell receptor beta chains below all came from one sample that was sequenced in a study of cytomegalovirus exposure and HLA in healthy donors. Primers included in the PCR were 60 Vbeta and 13 Jbeta primers. Clones were sequenced by immunoSEQ multiplex PCR, and TCRdb holds only the in-frame ones, with some missing. The sample records some 220,000 clones, about three quarters being singletons. Sequences were obtained from PBMCs. The receptors were sampled from a woman aged 60-75 years in good health and CMV-seropositive.

The chain links TRBV6-1 to TRBJ2-3; unclear D gene. Germline CDR1 MNHNS, CDR2 SASEGT. This CDR3 comprises 15 residues. The V gene lost 6 bases and the J gene lost 0 bases, with 13 bases spanning the gap. The CDR3 loop reads CASREQNPSTDTQYF. CDR3 in DNA: TGTGCCAGCAGGGAACAGAATCCTAGCACAGATACGCAGTATTTT.

This rearrangement joins TRBV19 to TRBJ2-2, with 14 nucleotides matching TRBD2. The V and J ends lost 7 bases and 6 bases, in that order; junction bases with no gene match: 4. The CDR3 has 15 amino acids. The germline V gene encodes CDR1 LNHDA and CDR2 SQIVND (reference sequence). The CDR3 sequence: CASTPGLAGAGELFF. The CDR3 coding sequence is TGTGCCAGTACCCCGGGACTAGCGGGAGCCGGGGAGCTGTTTTTT. Combining the CDR3 with reference TRBV19 and TRBJ2-2 gives the whole variable domain DGGITQSPKYLFRKEGQNVTLSCEQNLNHDAMYWYRQDPGQGLRLIYYSQIVNDFQKGDIAEGYSVSREKKESFPLTVTSAQKNPTAFYLCASTPGLAGAGELFFGEGSRLTVL.

The V gene is TRBV28, the J gene TRBJ2-5; 12 bases fit TRBD2. The CDR3 totals 17 residues. After removal of 2 bases from V and 5 bases from J, the junction contained 9 bases not matched to a gene. Germline V gene sequence: CDR1 MDHEN, CDR2 SYDVKM. The CDR3 region has the DNA TGTGCCAGCAGTTTAGGACTAGCGGGACCCTGGGGGGAGACCCAGTACTTC. Its translation is CASSLGLAGPWGETQYF.

A remark on this clone: Other DNA sequences in the same sample also yield this CDR3. The CDR3 nucleotides read TGCGCCAGCAGCCCTCGACAGGGGAGTTACGAGCAGTACTTC. As protein: CASSPRQGSYEQYF. The genes are TRBV5-1 and TRBJ2-7; 8 nucleotides agree with TRBD1. There are 14 residues in the CDR3. The germline CDR1 and CDR2 sequences are SGHRS and YFSETQ. V was pared by 4 bases and J by 4 bases, with 7 bases of the junction left unmatched.

V usage is TRBV7-9 and J usage is TRBJ2-7; D unresolved. This CDR3 comprises 11 residues. V was pared by 5 bases and J by 8 bases, with 10 bases between. The germline gives CDR1 SEHNR, CDR2 FQNEAQ (reference sequence). CDR3 in DNA: TGTGCCAGCAGCGGAGTAGGCCAGCAGTACTTC. It yields the protein CASSGVGQQYF.

V and J are TRBV19 and TRBJ2-1, with 10 bases lining up with TRBD2. This CDR3 region has 14 residues. Unmatched junction bases numbered 8, after V lost 7 bases and J lost 8 bases. Germline CDR1 reads LNHDA; CDR2 reads SQIVND (reference sequence). CDR3 nucleotide sequence: TGTGCCAGTAAGGAGCGGGAGGGCCGGGATGAGCAGTTCTTC. Its protein is CASKEREGRDEQFF.

The chain recombines TRBV18 with TRBJ2-7; 12 bases agree with TRBD1. This CDR3 is 15 amino acids long. Germline CDR1 reads KGHSH; CDR2 reads LQKENI. The trim removed 3 bases at V and 2 bases at J, leaving 2 bases unmatched. The CDR3 DNA follows: TGTGCCAGCTCACCCGGGACAGGGGGCCCCTACGAGCAGTACTTC. Encoded protein: CASSPGTGGPYEQYF.

The chain employs TRBV6-1 and TRBJ1-5; 10 bases are a match to TRBD1. The CDR3 loop spans 16 amino acids. CDR1 and CDR2 from the germline V gene are MNHNS and SASEGT. The ends lost 2 bases at V and 1 base at J; junction bases unmatched: 2. The CDR3 coding sequence is TGTGCCAGCAGTGAAAGGACAGGGGGGAGCAATCAGCCCCAGCATTTT. The encoded protein is CASSERTGGSNQPQHF.

About this clone itself: In the same sample, other DNA sequences code for this CDR3. This CDR3 is CASSLGTGSSYEQYF. DNA for the CDR3: TGTGCCAGCAGCTTGGGGACAGGGAGCTCCTACGAGCAGTACTTC. The chain combines TRBV5-4 with TRBJ2-7; 8 positions agree with TRBD1. Germline V gene data show CDR1 as SGHNT and CDR2 as YYREEE (reference sequence). The CDR3 has 15 residues. V was clipped by 0 bases and J by 0 bases; unmatched bases: 2. The whole variable domain, remainder taken from reference TRBV5-4 and TRBJ2-7, is ETGVTQSPTHLIKTRGQQVTLRCSSQSGHNTVSWYQQALGQGPQFIFQYYREEENGRGNFPPRFSGLQFPNYSSELNVNALELDDSALYLCASSLGTGSSYEQYFGPGTRLTVT.

The chain has TRBV28 and TRBJ1-1; TRBD1 agrees at 8 bases. Germline V gene data show CDR1 as MDHEN and CDR2 as SYDVKM. V gave up 3 bases and J gave up 2 bases; unmatched junction bases: 11. This CDR3 is built from 17 residues. DNA for the CDR3: TGTGCCAGCAGTTTCCCCCGACAGGGGACATCAAACACTGAAGCTTTCTTT. Residues: CASSFPRQGTSNTEAFF.

The CDR3 loop is CSVAPGGNEQFF. In nucleotides, the CDR3 is TGCAGCGTTGCACCAGGGGGCAATGAGCAGTTCTTC. V gene TRBV29-1 combines with J gene TRBJ2-1; 7 bases match TRBD1. From germline, CDR1 is SQVTM and CDR2 ANQGSEA. The CDR3 is 12 residues long. Trimming at V came to 4 bases and at J to 6 bases, leaving 3 bases not matched to a gene.

This chain uses TRBV4-2 with TRBJ1-6; 11 bases map to TRBD1. This CDR3 spans 16 amino acids. Trimming took 4 bases from V and 10 from J; bases not matched to a gene: 9. Germline lookup yields CDR1 LGHNA and CDR2 YNFKEQ. This chain's CDR3 is CASSRRRGQGGSPLHF. The CDR3, as DNA: TGTGCCAGCAGCCGCCGGCGGGGACAGGGGGGATCACCCCTCCACTTT.

The V gene is TRBV30, the J gene TRBJ1-6; no firm D call. V was clipped by 3 bases and J by 6 bases, with 15 bases between them. The CDR3 runs 15 residues. The germline V gene encodes CDR1 GTSNPN and CDR2 SVGIG (reference sequence). CDR3 residues: CAWSVLLVGNSPLHF. CDR3 DNA sequence: TGTGCCTGGAGCGTCCTACTAGTGGGTAATTCACCCCTCCACTTT.

The chain links TRBV11-2 to TRBJ2-1; 8 bases align to TRBD1. V trimming: 2 bases; J trimming: 4 bases; junction bases outside the gene matches: 4. Germline V lookup: CDR1 SGHAT, CDR2 FQNNGV. The CDR3 totals 15 residues. The CDR3 sequence is CASSLQDRVYNEQFF. CDR3 sequence (DNA): TGTGCCAGCAGCTTACAGGACAGGGTTTACAATGAGCAGTTCTTC.

V and J are TRBV18 and TRBJ2-2; the match to TRBD2 covers 8 bases. CDR3 length equals 18 residues. Germline-derived CDR1 and CDR2 are KGHSH and LQKENI. The trim removed 1 base at V and 3 bases at J, leaving 10 bases unmatched. DNA for the CDR3: TGTGCCAGCTCACCACGCGGGAGGAGCGGTAGAGACACCGGGGAGCTGTTTTTT. Encoded protein: CASSPRGRSGRDTGELFF.

The chain has TRBV4-2 and TRBJ1-1; the D is unclear. V lost 0 bases, J lost 5 bases, and 16 bases lay in between. The CDR3 has 16 residues. Per germline, CDR1 LGHNA and CDR2 YNFKEQ. In DNA form, the CDR3 reads TGTGCCAGCAGCCAAGATACGGGAGGACTGGGAACTGAAGCTTTCTTT. Translation: CASSQDTGGLGTEAFF.

The chain has TRBV7-2 and TRBJ2-7, with 10 bases matching TRBD2. Germline V gene data show CDR1 as SGHTA and CDR2 as FQGNSA. The CDR3 is made up of 14 amino acids. V shed 4 bases, J shed 2 bases, and the junction held 2 bases outside the gene matches. CDR3 loop: CASSWTSGAYEQYF. CDR3 nucleotide sequence: TGTGCCAGCAGCTGGACTAGCGGTGCCTACGAGCAGTACTTC.

A few counts support this clone. One junction end does not reproduce the germline sequence, and a read error may be involved. The chain couples TRBV5-5 to TRBJ2-5; TRBD2 aligns across 15 bases. Germline CDR1 and CDR2: SGHKS and YYEKEE (reference sequence). CDR3 length: 16 amino acids. DNA of the CDR3: TGTGCCAGCAGTTTGGGACTAGCGGGGGGCCAGGAGACCCAGTACTTC. This encodes CASSLGLAGGQETQYF.

V gene TRBV19 combines with J gene TRBJ1-2, with D hard to call. The CDR3 runs 14 residues. Germline V gives CDR1 LNHDA, CDR2 SQIVND (reference sequence). The V end lost 4 bases, the J end lost 4 bases, and 13 bases lay between the germline ends. The CDR3, as DNA: TGTGCCAGTAGTAACTACAGCGGGATCTATGGCTACACCTTC. This codes for CASSNYSGIYGYTF.

The gene calls are TRBV4-3 and TRBJ2-5; 12 bases are a match to TRBD2. V trimming: 3 bases; J trimming: 0 bases; junction bases outside the gene matches: 5. Per germline, CDR1 LGHNA and CDR2 YSLEER. The CDR3 is 17 amino acids. CDR3 nucleotides: TGCGCCAGCAGCCACAGACTAGCGGGGGCCGACCAAGAGACCCAGTACTTC. Translation: CASSHRLAGADQETQYF.

This chain uses TRBV18 with TRBJ2-1, with 11 positions matching TRBD2. The CDR3 spans 17 residues. V shed 3 bases, J shed 4 bases, and the junction held 8 bases outside the gene matches. Germline V gene sequence: CDR1 KGHSH, CDR2 LQKENI. The CDR3 sequence is CASSPALTSGGYNEQFF. For the CDR3, the DNA is TGTGCCAGCTCACCCGCCCTAACTAGCGGGGGATACAATGAGCAGTTCTTC.

The rearrangement links TRBV6-1 to TRBJ2-4; 10 bases fit TRBD2. J gave up 2 bases and V 1 base, and 8 bases lay outside the gene matches. Germline V gene lookup returns CDR1 MNHNS and CDR2 SASEGT. This CDR3 contains 18 residues. The CDR3 region has the DNA TGTGCCAGCAGTGAAGGGAGACTAGCGGGTGGGACCAAAAACATTCAGTACTTC. Its protein is CASSEGRLAGGTKNIQYF.

The chain links TRBV27 to TRBJ2-3; D may be TRBD1 (5 bases). Germline CDR1 MNHEY, CDR2 SMNVEV (reference sequence). The CDR3 contains 15 residues. The V gene lost 5 bases and the J gene lost 0 bases, with 12 bases spanning the gap. The CDR3: CASSRIDRSTDTQYF. CDR3 DNA: TGTGCCAGCAGTCGGATCGACAGAAGCACAGATACGCAGTATTTT.

This clone was seen a handful of times. CDR3 coding DNA: TGCGCCAGCAGCGGTGAGGGCTCCTACAATGAGCAGTTCTTC. It is translated as CASSGEGSYNEQFF. The V call is TRBV5-1, the J call TRBJ2-1, with D maybe TRBD2 (5 bases). Germline V gene lookup returns CDR1 SGHRS and CDR2 YFSETQ. The V and J ends lost 4 bases and 0 bases respectively, with 8 bases between them. CDR3 length equals 14 residues.